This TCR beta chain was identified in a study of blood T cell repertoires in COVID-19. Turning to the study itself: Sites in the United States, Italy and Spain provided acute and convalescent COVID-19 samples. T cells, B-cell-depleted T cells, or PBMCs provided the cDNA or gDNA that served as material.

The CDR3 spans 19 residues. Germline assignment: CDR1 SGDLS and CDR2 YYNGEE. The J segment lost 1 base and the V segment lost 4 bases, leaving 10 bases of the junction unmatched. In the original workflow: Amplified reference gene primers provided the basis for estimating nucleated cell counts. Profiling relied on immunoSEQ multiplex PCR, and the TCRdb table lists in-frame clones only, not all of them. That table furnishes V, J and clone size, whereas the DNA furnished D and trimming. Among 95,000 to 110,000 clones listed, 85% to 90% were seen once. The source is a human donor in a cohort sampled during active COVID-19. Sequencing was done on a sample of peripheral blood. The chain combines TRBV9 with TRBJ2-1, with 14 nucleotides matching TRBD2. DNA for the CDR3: TGTGCCAGCAGCTCAATGGGAGGACTAGCGGGAGGATCCTACAATGAGCAGTTCTTC. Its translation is CASSSMGGLAGGSYNEQFF.